Given below is one T cell receptor (beta chain) in context. Its cognate antigen is unknown. These data belong to a study of cytomegalovirus exposure and HLA in healthy donors. From germline, CDR1 is GTSNPN and CDR2 SVGIG (reference sequence). The CDR3 runs 16 residues. The V gene end was trimmed by 3 bases and the J gene end by 0 bases; junction bases not matched to a gene: 6. Study-wide findings and caveats: Earlier analysis yielded a pattern in which most TCR beta V segments were productive about 90% or about 30% of the time. Reports state that TCR beta sequences accurately predicted most subjects' HLA-A and HLA-B alleles. Across donors, presence/absence analyses took sequencing depth to be roughly uniform.

The PCR was carried out with 60 Vbeta primers and 13 Jbeta primers. Assay used: immunoSEQ multiplex PCR; TCRdb lists only in-frame clones, some missing. The sample table sets out about 77,000 clones. Source material: PBMCs. This chain links TRBV30 with TRBJ2-2; 8 nucleotides align to TRBD2. The clonotype was recovered from a man between 50 and 59 years old in good health and CMV-seropositive. For the CDR3, the DNA is TGTGCCTGGAGGGATTTAGCGGGGCCGAACACCGGGGAGCTGTTTTTT. This codes for CAWRDLAGPNTGELFF.